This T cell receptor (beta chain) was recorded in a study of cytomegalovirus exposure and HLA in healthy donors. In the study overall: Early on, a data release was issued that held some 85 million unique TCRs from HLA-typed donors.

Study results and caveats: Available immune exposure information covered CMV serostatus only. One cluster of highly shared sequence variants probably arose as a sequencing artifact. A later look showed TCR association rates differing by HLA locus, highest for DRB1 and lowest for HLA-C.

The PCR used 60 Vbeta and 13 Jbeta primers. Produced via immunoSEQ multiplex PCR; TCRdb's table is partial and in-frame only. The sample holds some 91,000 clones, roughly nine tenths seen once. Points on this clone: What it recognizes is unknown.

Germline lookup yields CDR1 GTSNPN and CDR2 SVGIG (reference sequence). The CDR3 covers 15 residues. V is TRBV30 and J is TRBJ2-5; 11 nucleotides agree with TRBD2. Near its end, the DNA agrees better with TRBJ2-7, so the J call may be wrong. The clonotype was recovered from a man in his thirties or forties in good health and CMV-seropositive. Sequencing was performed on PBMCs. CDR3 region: CAWSSTSGSWYEQYF. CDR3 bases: TGTGCCTGGAGCTCCACTAGCGGGAGTTGGTACGAGCAGTACTTC.